A selection of T cell receptor beta chains follows, all from one sample in a study of OX40 agonist ivuxolimab in advanced cancers. Assay used: immunoSEQ multiplex PCR; TCRdb lists only in-frame clones, some missing. The sample contains around 68,000 clones, roughly 86% of which appear only once. The sample in question was CD4+ or CD8+ T cells sorted from blood, obtained in a trial of the OX40 agonist ivuxolimab. All receptors derive from an adult with an advanced solid tumor such as melanoma, head and neck, liver or kidney cancer. Both conserved end residues are part of each CDR3. Fields, in order: clone size, D gene, V gene, J gene, CDR3 protein, CDR3 DNA. D genes are given only for firm matches. Clone size is not always given. Where it is, it says once, few, many or a class for expanded clones.

>few|TRBD2|TRBV7-7|TRBJ2-1
CASSLDLAGGRNEQFF
TGTGCTAGCAGCTTAGACCTAGCGGGAGGACGGAATGAGCAGTTCTTC
>NA|TRBD1|TRBV4-2|TRBJ1-5
CASSQDPGGNQPQHF
TGTGCCAGCAGCCAAGACCCAGGGGGGAATCAGCCCCAGCATTTT
>once|NA|TRBV7-2|TRBJ2-1
CASSLAWRQRGNEQFF
TGTGCCAGCAGCTTAGCTTGGCGGCAAAGGGGGAATGAGCAGTTCTTC
>NA|TRBD1|TRBV7-9|TRBJ1-3
CASSSRAGGPSGNTIYF
TGTGCCAGCAGCTCGCGTGCAGGGGGTCCCTCTGGAAACACCATATATTTT
>NA|NA|TRBV13|TRBJ1-2
CASSLDRVGGYTF
TGTGCCAGCAGCTTAGACAGGGTTGGTGGCTACACCTTC
>NA|NA|TRBV27|TRBJ2-1
CASSWGMGRSYNEQFF
TGTGCCAGCAGTTGGGGGATGGGGCGCTCCTACAATGAGCAGTTCTTC
>NA|NA|TRBV30|TRBJ2-3
CAWSVQQSDTQYF
TGTGCCTGGAGTGTACAACAGTCAGATACGCAGTATTTT
>NA|NA|TRBV18|TRBJ1-2
CASSPPGAREGYTF
TGTGCCAGCTCACCACCCGGGGCCCGAGAAGGCTACACCTTC
>NA|NA|TRBV9|TRBJ1-5
CASSVTSGVNQPQHF
TGTGCCAGCAGCGTAACCAGCGGAGTCAATCAGCCCCAGCATTTT
>NA|TRBD1|TRBV10-3|TRBJ1-2
CAISPPRDRDSYTF
TGTGCCATCAGCCCCCCCCGGGACAGGGATAGCTACACCTTC
>NA|TRBD1|TRBV7-8|TRBJ1-1
CASSQGASGTEAFF
TGTGCCAGCAGCCAGGGGGCATCCGGCACTGAAGCTTTCTTT
>NA|TRBD2|TRBV6-1|TRBJ2-1
CASSETSGGNEQFF
TGTGCCAGCAGTGAAACTAGCGGGGGCAATGAGCAGTTCTTC
>once|NA|TRBV4-1|TRBJ1-3
CASSQHERQGNTIYF
TGCGCCAGCAGCCAACACGAACGGCAGGGAAACACCATATATTTT
>NA|TRBD1|TRBV4-3|TRBJ2-3
CASSQGDRATDTQYF
TGCGCCAGCAGCCAGGGGGACAGGGCTACAGATACGCAGTATTTT
>few|NA|TRBV2|TRBJ1-5
CASRQDTANQPQHF
TGTGCCAGCAGACAAGACACGGCCAATCAGCCCCAGCATTTT
>NA|TRBD1|TRBV5-1|TRBJ1-2
CASSLGQGIGYTF
TGCGCCAGCAGCCTGGGACAGGGGATTGGCTACACCTTC
>NA|NA|TRBV6-6|TRBJ2-3
CASSYVGDTQYF
TGTGCCAGCAGTTACGTAGGGGATACGCAGTATTTT
>NA|NA|TRBV11-2|TRBJ2-2
CASSSIGLGELFF
TGTGCCAGCAGCTCCATAGGACTCGGGGAGCTGTTTTTT
>once|NA|TRBV5-1|TRBJ1-2
CASSLGNRDDYGYTF
TGCGCCAGCAGCTTGGGTAACAGGGATGACTATGGCTACACCTTC
>few|NA|TRBV7-2|TRBJ2-4
CASSLNRANIQYF
TGTGCCAGCAGCTTAAACAGGGCGAACATTCAGTACTTC
>NA|TRBD2|TRBV10-3|TRBJ2-3
CAISPGLALRTDTQYF
TGTGCCATCAGTCCGGGACTAGCATTACGCACAGATACGCAGTATTTT
>NA|TRBD1|TRBV6-1|TRBJ2-7
CASRPGQGIYEQYF
TGTGCCAGCAGACCGGGACAGGGGATCTACGAGCAGTACTTC
>NA|TRBD1|TRBV6-5|TRBJ1-4
CACADRALEKLFF
TGTGCCTGCGCCGACAGGGCCTTGGAAAAACTGTTTTTT
>NA|NA|TRBV5-4|TRBJ2-2
CASSLNTGELFF
TGTGCCAGCAGCCTGAACACCGGGGAGCTGTTTTTT
>NA|NA|TRBV7-9|TRBJ1-4
CASSLAQGAGEKLFF
TGTGCCAGCAGCTTAGCGCAAGGGGCCGGAGAAAAACTGTTTTTT
>NA|NA|TRBV29-1|TRBJ1-2
CSVEDSGYRPNGYTF
TGCAGCGTTGAAGATTCCGGTTACAGGCCCAATGGCTACACCTTC
>NA|NA|TRBV19|TRBJ2-4
CASSIRGAKNIQYF
TGTGCCAGTAGTATAAGAGGGGCCAAAAACATTCAGTACTTC
>NA|NA|TRBV5-1|TRBJ2-7
CASSSQNPTYEQYF
TGCGCCAGCAGCTCCCAGAATCCTACCTACGAGCAGTACTTC
>few|NA|TRBV5-6|TRBJ1-5
CASSRRAGNQPQHF
TGTGCCAGCAGCCGAAGGGCAGGGAATCAGCCCCAGCATTTT
>once|NA|TRBV6-1|TRBJ2-3
CASSERAADTQYF
TGTGCCAGCAGTGAAAGGGCGGCCGATACGCAGTATTTT
>NA|NA|TRBV5-1|TRBJ1-1
CASSLMGSMNTEAFF
TGCGCCAGCAGCTTGATGGGGTCCATGAACACTGAAGCTTTCTTT
>NA|NA|TRBV15|TRBJ2-4
CATSREIGGDIQYF
TGTGCCACCAGCAGAGAGATAGGGGGAGACATTCAGTACTTC
>NA|NA|TRBV19|TRBJ2-6
CASSSEGRAGASGANVLTF
TGTGCCAGTAGCTCAGAGGGCAGGGCGGGGGCTTCTGGGGCCAACGTCCTGACTTTC
>NA|TRBD2|TRBV6-1|TRBJ2-3
CASSEGLARGTDTQYF
TGTGCCAGCAGTGAAGGACTAGCGAGGGGTACAGATACGCAGTATTTT
>few|NA|TRBV18|TRBJ2-3
CASSPPSGNTDTQYF
TGTGCCAGCTCACCACCAAGCGGAAACACAGATACGCAGTATTTT
>NA|TRBD2|TRBV11-2|TRBJ2-1
CASSLERGGYEQFF
TGTGCCAGCAGCTTAGAACGGGGGGGTTACGAGCAGTTCTTC
>NA|NA|TRBV7-2|TRBJ2-7
CASSTPPGLEQYF
TGTGCCAGCAGCACTCCCCCGGGACTCGAGCAGTACTTC
>NA|TRBD1|TRBV11-2|TRBJ2-1
CASSLAVRGRGNEQFF
TGTGCCAGCAGCTTAGCCGTGAGGGGGCGCGGCAATGAGCAGTTCTTC
>NA|NA|TRBV9|TRBJ1-4
CASSVGATSPTNEKLFF
TGTGCCAGCAGCGTAGGAGCGACTTCCCCAACTAATGAAAAACTGTTTTTT
>NA|NA|TRBV7-9|TRBJ1-2
CAWGQASYGYTF
TGTGCCTGGGGGCAGGCTAGCTATGGCTACACCTTC
>NA|TRBD1|TRBV5-1|TRBJ2-7
CASSLDRGYEQYF
TGCGCCAGCAGCCTGGACAGGGGCTACGAGCAGTACTTC